What follows are 16 T cell receptor beta chains derived from one specimen sequenced in a study of cytomegalovirus exposure and HLA in healthy donors. This PCR relied on a set of 60 Vbeta primers and 13 Jbeta primers. Method: immunoSEQ multiplex PCR; TCRdb's copy keeps in-frame clones and lacks some. The sample records more than 65,000 clones, around 74% being singletons. Sequenced input: PBMCs. The receptor set was obtained from a woman aged 50 to 60 in good health and CMV-seropositive.

This clone was detected a few times. The gene calls are TRBV11-2 and TRBJ1-2; maybe TRBD1 (5 bases). The ends were cut back, 5 bases at V and 0 bases at J, with 13 bases in the middle. Germline assignment: CDR1 SGHAT and CDR2 FQNNGV. The CDR3 spans 15 residues. The CDR3 nucleotides are TGTGCCAGCAGCAGGGAGGGGAAAACTAACTATGGCTACACCTTC. This encodes CASSREGKTNYGYTF.

The chain carries TRBV6-5 and TRBJ1-1, with a tentative D call TRBD1 (5 bases). Germline V gives CDR1 MNHEY, CDR2 SVGAGI. The CDR3 consists of 14 residues. Trimming shortened V by 2 bases and J by 1 base, and 8 bases separated the two germline ends. This CDR3 reads CASSYRQGNTEAFF. The CDR3, as DNA: TGTGCCAGCAGTTACAGGCAGGGGAACACTGAAGCTTTCTTT.

The V call is TRBV18, the J call TRBJ2-7, with a possible D match to TRBD2 (5 bases). The length of the CDR3 is 13 residues. Germline V gene data show CDR1 as KGHSH and CDR2 as LQKENI. Trimming cost V 3 bases and J 4 bases, with 10 bases left between them. In nucleotides, the CDR3 is TGTGCCAGCTCACCCTCGGGGAGATACGAGCAGTACTTC. It is translated as CASSPSGRYEQYF.

The rearrangement links TRBV11-3 to TRBJ2-3; a possible D gene is TRBD1 (5 bases). Germline V lookup: CDR1 SGHNT, CDR2 YENEEA. The CDR3 runs 16 residues. The ends were cut back, 5 bases at V and 1 base at J, with 16 bases in the middle. As DNA, the CDR3 is TGTGCCAGCAGCCTCTTAGGGGTGGTGGGCACAGATACGCAGTATTTT. This codes for CASSLLGVVGTDTQYF.

The chain couples TRBV10-3 to TRBJ1-2, with D hard to call. From germline, CDR1 is ENHRY and CDR2 SYGVKD. CDR3 size: 13 residues. Trimming cost V 3 bases and J 1 base, with 6 bases left between them. The CDR3 loop is CAISEHGNYGYTF. CDR3 nucleotides: TGTGCCATCAGTGAACATGGTAACTATGGCTACACCTTC.

The chain joins TRBV2 to TRBJ2-2; D is perhaps TRBD1 (6 bases). V was clipped by 6 bases and J by 0 bases, with 14 bases between them. Germline CDR1 is SNHLY and CDR2 is FYNNEI. CDR3 length: 16 amino acids. The CDR3 coding sequence is TGTGCCAGCAGAGCCGGGACAAACCCGAACACCGGGGAGCTGTTTTTT. Its protein is CASRAGTNPNTGELFF.

The V and J genes are TRBV18 and TRBJ2-6; D remains unclear. The CDR3 runs 15 residues. Germline V gives CDR1 KGHSH, CDR2 LQKENI. V shed 6 bases and J shed 3 bases, with 12 bases lying between them. CDR3 in DNA: TGTGCCAGCTCCCCCGACAATTTTGGGGCCAACGTCCTGACTTTC. This sequence encodes CASSPDNFGANVLTF.

V is TRBV7-3 and J is TRBJ2-3; 7 bases are a match to TRBD2. The CDR3 extends over 17 amino acids. In germline, CDR1 is SGHTA, CDR2 FQGTGA. The V gene end was trimmed by 5 bases and the J gene end by 2 bases; junction bases not matched to a gene: 13. This CDR3 reads CASSPKGGRGNTDTQYF. The CDR3 DNA follows: TGTGCCAGCAGCCCTAAAGGAGGGAGGGGAAACACAGATACGCAGTATTTT.

The gene calls are TRBV10-3 and TRBJ2-5, with D tentatively TRBD2 (5 bases). The CDR3 runs 15 residues. From germline, CDR1 is ENHRY and CDR2 SYGVKD. Trimming removed 2 bases at V and 4 bases at J, with 14 bases between. The DNA of the CDR3 is TGTGCCATCAGTGAGCGGGGTAGCTCAAGAGAGACCCAGTACTTC. It is translated as CAISERGSSRETQYF.

The count of this clone is one. J is TRBJ2-3 and V is TRBV7-9; D call uncertain. The ends were cut back, 1 base at V and 3 bases at J, with 11 bases in the middle. The CDR3 contains 15 residues. Germline CDR1 reads SEHNR; CDR2 reads FQNEAQ (reference sequence). The CDR3 DNA sequence: TGTGCCAGCAGCTTAGTGAGACTGGCTACAGATACGCAGTATTTT. It codes for CASSLVRLATDTQYF.

V usage is TRBV2 and J usage is TRBJ2-7, with D maybe TRBD1 (6 bases). The CDR3 runs to 14 residues. V lost 6 bases and J 7 bases, leaving 19 bases between the germline ends. Germline CDR1 and CDR2: SNHLY and FYNNEI. The CDR3 region is CASRPGQGLDEQYF. CDR3 nucleotides: TGTGCCAGCAGACCTGGGCAGGGGTTGGATGAGCAGTACTTC.

The chain uses TRBV5-6 and TRBJ1-1; 7 positions agree with TRBD1. The CDR3 runs 13 residues. V dropped 3 bases and J dropped 7; count of bases not matched to a gene: 6. Germline-derived CDR1 and CDR2 are SGHDT and YYEEEE. The CDR3 DNA reads TGTGCCAGCAGCTACGGGACAGTCGGTGAAGCTTTCTTT. Encoded protein: CASSYGTVGEAFF. Using reference TRBV5-6 and TRBJ1-1 for the parts outside the CDR3, the full variable domain is DAGVTQSPTHLIKTRGQQVTLRCSPKSGHDTVSWYQQALGQGPQFIFQYYEEEERQRGNFPDRFSGHQFPNYSSELNVNALLLGDSALYLCASSYGTVGEAFFGQGTRLTVV.

The chain employs TRBV7-9 and TRBJ2-7; D call uncertain. Trimming left V 3 bases short and J 3 bases short, with 3 bases between. The CDR3 extends over 11 amino acids. Germline assignment: CDR1 SEHNR and CDR2 FQNEAQ (reference sequence). The CDR3 protein is CASSFSYEQYF. The DNA of the CDR3 is TGTGCCAGCAGCTTTAGCTACGAGCAGTACTTC.

With regard to this clone: At one end, the junction sequence differs from germline, possibly due to a read error. The chain uses TRBV7-9 and TRBJ2-7, with D unclear. CDR1 SEHNR and CDR2 FQNEAQ come from the germline V gene (reference sequence). The CDR3 consists of 12 residues. CDR3 region: CSSSLVGDEQYF. The CDR3 DNA reads as TGTTCCAGCAGCTTAGTAGGAGACGAGCAGTACTTC.

The chain combines TRBV19 with TRBJ1-1, with D maybe TRBD1 (5 bases). V was cut by 5 bases and J by 5 bases, with 12 bases left in between. CDR3 length equals 13 residues. The V gene's germline CDR1 is LNHDA and CDR2 SQIVND (reference sequence). CDR3 sequence (DNA): TGTGCCAGTAGTGAGGAAAGGGGAACTGAAGCTTTCTTT. Translation: CASSEERGTEAFF.

The V call is TRBV7-9, the J call TRBJ1-4; 8 positions agree with TRBD1. With 5 bases clipped from V and 6 bases from J, the junction kept 2 bases outside the gene matches. From germline, CDR1 is SEHNR and CDR2 FQNEAQ (reference sequence). The CDR3 runs 13 residues. The chain's CDR3 is CASSAGGYEKLFF. DNA of the CDR3: TGTGCCAGCAGCGCAGGGGGCTATGAAAAACTGTTTTTT.